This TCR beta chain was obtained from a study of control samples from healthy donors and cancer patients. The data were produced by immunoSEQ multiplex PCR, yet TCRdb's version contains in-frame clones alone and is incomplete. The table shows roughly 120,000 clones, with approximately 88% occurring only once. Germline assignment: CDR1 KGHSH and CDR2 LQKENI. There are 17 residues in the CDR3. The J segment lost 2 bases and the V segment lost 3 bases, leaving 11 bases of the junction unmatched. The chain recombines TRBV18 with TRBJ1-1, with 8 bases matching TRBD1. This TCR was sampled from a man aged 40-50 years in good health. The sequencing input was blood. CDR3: CASSPMGNRGVNTEAFF. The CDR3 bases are TGTGCCAGCTCACCCATGGGGAACAGGGGGGTAAACACTGAAGCTTTCTTT. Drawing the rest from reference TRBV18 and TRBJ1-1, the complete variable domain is NAGVMQNPRHLVRRRGQEARLRCSPMKGHSHVYWYRQLPEEGLKFMVYLQKENIIDESGMPKERFSAEFPKEGPSILRIQQVVRGDSAAYFCASSPMGNRGVNTEAFFGQGTRLTVV.